This TCR beta chain was captured in a study of OX40 agonist ivuxolimab in advanced cancers. Study overall: Every patient in dose escalation had hepatocellular carcinoma, melanoma, renal cell or head and neck cancer. Therapy given before enrollment (anti-PD-1, anti-PD-L1 or anti-CTLA-4) was allowed, and 30% to 50% had some.

Data came from immunoSEQ multiplex PCR; TCRdb stores just in-frame clones and leaves some out. Of about 24,000 clones in the sample, approximately 85% are singletons; the top ten hold roughly 15%. Germline V gives CDR1 MNHEY, CDR2 SVGAGI. Trimming pared 4 bases from V and 6 bases from J, leaving 12 bases between. This CDR3 is 13 amino acids long. The study's findings and limits: Low clonal expansion, among the lowest seen, marked partial responders at 0.1-3.0 mg/kg. Blood T cells, both CD4+ and CD8+, expanded clonally by week 6 at 0.1 to 3.0 mg/kg.

Points on this clone: Its target is not known.

This TCR came from an adult with an advanced solid tumor such as melanoma, head and neck, liver or kidney cancer. The rearrangement links TRBV6-5 to TRBJ1-1; TRBD1 is a possible D gene (5 bases). The sample was CD4+ or CD8+ T cells sorted from blood, taken in a trial of the OX40 agonist ivuxolimab. This CDR3 reads CASSFRDGAEAFF. The CDR3 coding sequence is TGTGCCAGCAGTTTCAGGGACGGGGCTGAAGCTTTCTTT.